This entry lists 13 T cell receptor beta chains sequenced from one sample in a study of blood T cell repertoires in COVID-19. Data came from immunoSEQ multiplex PCR; TCRdb stores just in-frame clones and leaves some out. The table records approximately 170,000 clones, 80% to 90% of them present only once. Sequences were obtained from peripheral blood. The receptors were gathered from an elderly woman with acute or convalescent COVID-19.

This sequence joins TRBV18 and TRBJ2-1; D gene ambiguous. This CDR3 comprises 13 residues. The V gene lost 2 bases and the J gene lost 9 bases, with 11 bases spanning the gap. Germline assignment: CDR1 KGHSH and CDR2 LQKENI. The CDR3 DNA follows: TGTGCCAGCTCACCAAGGCAGACGGGTGAGCAGTTCTTC. This gives the protein CASSPRQTGEQFF.

The V call is TRBV6-6, the J call TRBJ2-5; TRBD1 agrees at 10 bases. V shed 5 bases, J shed 4 bases, and the junction held 10 bases outside the gene matches. There are 16 residues in the CDR3. Per germline, CDR1 MNHNY and CDR2 SVGAGI (reference sequence). The CDR3 DNA follows: TGTGCCAGCAGTCGACCGGGACAGGGGTCTGGAGAGACCCAGTACTTC. Translated, it gives CASSRPGQGSGETQYF.

This clone was counted only a few times. One end of the junction is discordant with germline, which a read error may explain. The chain is built from TRBV2 and TRBJ2-5; no firm D call. This CDR3 comprises 14 residues. Germline V gene data show CDR1 as SNHLY and CDR2 as FYNNEI. The CDR3 DNA is TGTGCCAGCAGTGAATCTACACGAATAGAGGCCCAGTACTTC. This encodes CASSESTRIEAQYF.

The DNA for the CDR3 is TGTGCCACCAGTGACTCCGACGGGACTAGCGGGAGAGATACGCAGTATTTT. This sequence encodes CATSDSDGTSGRDTQYF. This chain uses TRBV24-1 with TRBJ2-3; 14 bases align to TRBD2. Losses at the gene ends were 4 bases for V and 5 bases for J; bases not matched to a gene: 7. The germline gives CDR1 KGHDR, CDR2 SFDVKD. The CDR3 consists of 17 residues.

The chain combines TRBV29-1 with TRBJ1-2; D might be TRBD1 (6 bases). CDR3 length: 12 amino acids. CDR1 and CDR2 from the germline V gene are SQVTM and ANQGSEA. V dropped 5 bases and J dropped 7 bases, with 14 bases sitting between them. CDR3 region: CSVTQGRGGYTF. Written as DNA, the CDR3 is TGCAGCGTTACACAGGGTCGCGGTGGCTACACCTTC.

The V and J genes are TRBV9 and TRBJ2-2, with unresolved D. Germline-derived CDR1 and CDR2 are SGDLS and YYNGEE. Trimming removed 0 bases from V and 5 bases from J, with 8 bases in between. The CDR3 is 14 residues long. The CDR3 is CASSVGGRTGELFF. The CDR3 DNA reads as TGTGCCAGCAGCGTAGGCGGCCGTACCGGGGAGCTGTTTTTT.

J is TRBJ2-7 and V is TRBV12-3 or TRBV12-4; the D is unclear. V was cut by 5 bases and J by 5 bases, with 13 bases left in between. CDR3 size: 13 residues. The DNA of the CDR3 is TGTGCCAGCAGTCTTACAGTTTCCCACGAGCAGTACTTC. Residues: CASSLTVSHEQYF.

The chain carries TRBV30 and TRBJ1-5, with TRBD1 as a possible D gene (6 bases). The CDR3 runs to 16 residues. V lost 0 bases, J lost 4 bases, and 16 bases lay in between. CDR1 GTSNPN and CDR2 SVGIG come from the germline V gene (reference sequence). Here the CDR3 reads CAWSVLEGQANQPQHF. CDR3 in DNA: TGTGCCTGGAGTGTACTCGAGGGACAAGCAAATCAGCCCCAGCATTTT.

The rearrangement uses TRBV3-1 (or the pseudogene TRBV3-2) and TRBJ2-5; 8 nucleotides align to TRBD1. Losses at the gene ends were 4 bases for V and 4 bases for J; bases not matched to a gene: 5. CDR1 LGHDT and CDR2 YNNKEL come from the germline V gene (reference sequence). This CDR3 spans 14 amino acids. CDR3 sequence reads: CASSRNGQGETQYF. The CDR3 bases are TGTGCCAGCAGCCGCAACGGACAGGGAGAGACCCAGTACTTC.

This clone has a handful of counts. The V call is TRBV5-1, the J call TRBJ1-3; a possible D gene is TRBD1 (5 bases). The CDR3 has 15 residues. Germline loops: CDR1 SGHRS, CDR2 YFSETQ. V was clipped by 4 bases and J by 0 bases, with 11 bases between them. DNA of the CDR3: TGCGCCAGCAGCCCTCCGGACATCTCTGGAAACACCATATATTTT. This codes for CASSPPDISGNTIYF.

The V call is TRBV10-3, the J call TRBJ1-6, with D perhaps matching TRBD1 (5 bases). Germline V lookup: CDR1 ENHRY, CDR2 SYGVKD. This CDR3 contains 13 residues. V was cut by 8 bases and J by 7 bases, with 12 bases left in between. For the CDR3, the DNA is TGTGCCATCGGGGGGTCTTCAAATTCACCCCTCCACTTT. Its protein product is CAIGGSSNSPLHF.

About this clone: A junction boundary mismatches the germline segment, possibly from a read error. V gene TRBV9 combines with J gene TRBJ2-3; possible D gene TRBD2, 6 bases. Germline CDR1 and CDR2: SGDLS and YYNGEE. This CDR3 has 14 amino acids. The CDR3 region is CASSVVGDGGIPVF. The CDR3 DNA follows: TGTGCCAGCAGCGTAGTGGGAGACGGAGGGATACCAGTTTTT.

The rearrangement joins TRBV19 to TRBJ2-2; TRBD2 aligns across 7 bases. Germline V gene sequence: CDR1 LNHDA, CDR2 SQIVND (reference sequence). This CDR3 contains 15 residues. Trimming at V came to 5 bases and at J to 1 base, leaving 4 bases not matched to a gene. This chain's CDR3 is CASSWVAGNTGELFF. CDR3 bases: TGTGCCAGTAGTTGGGTAGCGGGGAACACCGGGGAGCTGTTTTTT.